The clone carrying this TCR beta chain came up once. Participant-given clinical history determined each cohort assignment. This CDR3 contains 19 residues. V was shortened by 5 bases and J by 3 bases, with 28 bases between the two germline ends. Germline values: CDR1 SGHAT, CDR2 FQNNGV. The assay was immunoSEQ multiplex PCR, and TCRdb's table has in-frame clones only and misses some. The data show around 250,000 clones, approximately 88% seen once. This record belongs to a study of blood T cell repertoires in COVID-19. The chain is built from TRBV11-2 and TRBJ2-5, with a tentative D call TRBD1 (5 bases). The sequence derives from a woman aged 40 to 55 who had been exposed to COVID-19. The sequencing input was PBMCs or T cells enriched from blood (not recorded which). CDR3 protein: CASSIPIGAVGRVKETQYF. The DNA for the CDR3 is TGTGCCAGCAGCATCCCCATTGGGGCCGTAGGCAGGGTAAAAGAGACCCAGTACTTC.